This TCR beta chain comes out of a study of T cells in localized non-small cell lung cancer. Germline CDR1 reads LNHDA; CDR2 reads SQIVND (reference sequence). The CDR3 has 15 amino acids. Trimming took 3 bases from V and 4 from J, leaving 10 bases between them. Measured with immunoSEQ multiplex PCR; TCRdb has only the in-frame clones, and not every one. Of around 29,000 clones listed, about 88% are singletons. Specimen: peripheral blood, collected before any cancer treatment. This receptor was taken from a female donor of 60 years or more with stage III squamous cell lung carcinoma. This sequence joins TRBV19 and TRBJ1-6; D remains ambiguous. The CDR3 region has the DNA TGTGCCAGTAGTATGGAGGCGAGTTATAATTCACCCCTCCACTTT. Its protein is CASSMEASYNSPLHF.